These 21 T cell receptor beta chains share one sample of origin, sequenced in a study of CXCR3-negative and CXCR3-positive naive CD8 T cells. The libraries of TRB cDNA were constructed through 5' RACE using UMI labels. TCRdb re-called the 5' RACE reads, yielding one record per CDR3 amino acid sequence without DNA. Here the sample table reports tens of thousands of distinct CDR3 sequences. Sequencing was performed on naive CXCR3- CD8+ T cells from blood. Sample subset: CD45RO-CCR7+CD27+CD95- naive CD8+ T cells lacking CXCR3 (TNR3-). All receptors derive from a human donor in good health. Some clones in this sample may be carry-over from other donors' samples.

The chain is built from TRBV7-8 and TRBJ2-5. This CDR3 has 16 residues. Germline values: CDR1 SGHVS, CDR2 FQNEAQ. The chain's CDR3 is CASSLDLVSDQETQYF.

The gene calls are TRBV5-5 and TRBJ2-1. CDR1 is SGHKS and CDR2 is YYEKEE in the germline V gene (reference sequence). CDR3 length equals 13 residues. The CDR3 sequence is CASSLVRVGEQFF.

The rearrangement links TRBV29-1 to TRBJ2-7; TCRdb's D call of TRBD2 is untestable without DNA. This CDR3 is 15 amino acids long. CDR1 is SQVTM, CDR2 ANQGSEA, per germline. CDR3 region: CSVEDPTGTPYEQYF.

The V and J genes are TRBV5-5 and TRBJ2-7; TCRdb reports TRBD1, a call that lacks DNA to check it against. The V gene's germline CDR1 is SGHKS and CDR2 YYEKEE (reference sequence). The CDR3 sequence is 14 residues long. CDR3 amino acids: CASSLSGGTYEQYF.

The chain couples TRBV4-3 to TRBJ2-2; absent DNA, TCRdb's TRBD2 call cannot be checked. The length of the CDR3 is 20 residues. CDR1 and CDR2 (germline): LGHNA, YSLEER. The CDR3: CASSQETLGGGAAFTGELFF.

This clonotype is deemed medium-sized by its frequency. This chain links TRBV29-1 with TRBJ1-2; TCRdb indicates TRBD1, and absent DNA this call remains unverified. Germline CDR1 is SQVTM and CDR2 is ANQGSEA. The CDR3 is 15 amino acids. CDR3 loop: CSVEDRQGAAYGYTF.

The chain has TRBV7-9 and TRBJ1-2; the TCRdb call, TRBD1, lacks DNA for checking. CDR1 and CDR2 from the germline V gene are SEHNR and FQNEAQ (reference sequence). The CDR3 runs to 14 residues. The CDR3 sequence is CASSPGTGGRGYTF. Variable domain in full (rest from reference TRBV7-9 and TRBJ1-2): DTGVSQNPRHKITKRGQNVTFRCDPISEHNRLYWYRQTLGQGPEFLTYFQNEAQLEKSRLLSDRFSAERPKGSFSTLEIQRTEQGDSAMYLCASSPGTGGRGYTFGSGTRLTVV.

J is TRBJ2-7 and V is TRBV15. This CDR3 spans 11 amino acids. Per the germline V gene, CDR1 is LNHNV and CDR2 is YYDKDF (reference sequence). CDR3 loop: CATSSSYEQYF.

The V call is TRBV27, the J call TRBJ1-1; the D gene TCRdb calls, TRBD1, cannot be checked with no DNA. This CDR3 contains 14 residues. In germline, CDR1 is MNHEY, CDR2 SMNVEV (reference sequence). The CDR3: CASSPQGRNTEAFF.

The rearrangement joins TRBV7-3 to TRBJ2-3; there is no DNA to check the TCRdb D call of TRBD2. CDR1 is SGHTA, CDR2 FQGTGA, per germline. The CDR3 covers 16 residues. Here the CDR3 reads CASSLIGLAGTDTQYF.

The chain uses TRBV28 and TRBJ2-1. In germline, CDR1 is MDHEN, CDR2 SYDVKM. The CDR3 loop spans 15 amino acids. The CDR3 spells CASSSFRSSYNEQFF.

The chain links TRBV13 to TRBJ2-7. Germline CDR1 is PRHDT and CDR2 is FYEKMQ (reference sequence). The CDR3 runs to 15 residues. This CDR3 is CASSLGWEDSYEQYF.

The gene calls are TRBV7-6 and TRBJ2-1; the TCRdb D gene call, TRBD2, has no DNA to confirm it. The germline V gene has CDR1 SGHVS and CDR2 FNYEAQ. The CDR3 totals 14 residues. CDR3 residues: CASSTGTLYNEQFF.

The chain joins TRBV20-1 to TRBJ1-1. CDR3 length: 16 amino acids. Germline V gene data show CDR1 as DFQATT and CDR2 as SNEGSKA (reference sequence). CDR3 loop: CSARGLLDEVNTEAFF.

V is TRBV25-1 and J is TRBJ2-2; the D gene TCRdb calls, TRBD2, cannot be checked with no DNA. Germline V gives CDR1 MGHDK, CDR2 SYGVNS. The CDR3 sequence is 12 residues long. CDR3 residues: CASSGLTGELFF.

The chain has TRBV4-1 and TRBJ2-1. Germline-derived CDR1 and CDR2 are MGHRA and YSYEKL. There are 14 residues in the CDR3. This CDR3 is CASSQRESDNEQFF.

The J gene is TRBJ2-1, the V gene TRBV7-8; as DNA is missing, the TRBD1 call by TCRdb cannot be tested. The CDR3 has 13 residues. Per germline, CDR1 SGHVS and CDR2 FQNEAQ. The CDR3 sequence: CASSLGGGHEQFF.

The J gene is TRBJ2-7, the V gene TRBV7-2; absent DNA, TCRdb's TRBD1 call cannot be checked. CDR1 is SGHTA, CDR2 FQGNSA, per germline. The CDR3 is made up of 15 amino acids. CDR3 sequence reads: CASSLITGSGSEQYF.

This chain joins TRBV7-9 and TRBJ1-5. This CDR3 has 14 residues. In germline, CDR1 is SEHNR, CDR2 FQNEAQ (reference sequence). CDR3 residues: CASSLQGSNQPQHF.

J is TRBJ2-7 and V is TRBV6-5; the D call from TCRdb, TRBD1, cannot be confirmed without DNA. Looked up from germline, CDR1 is MNHEY and CDR2 is SVGAGI. CDR3 length: 16 residues. The CDR3 reads CASSYSPGEMPYEQYF.

The chain has TRBV19 and TRBJ1-1; TCRdb's D call, TRBD1, is unchecked because there is no DNA. The CDR3 runs to 15 residues. From germline, CDR1 is LNHDA and CDR2 SQIVND (reference sequence). This CDR3 is CASSTRTGMNTEAFF.